Shown below are 9 T cell receptor beta chains from a single sample sequenced in a study of Graves' ophthalmopathy and Graves' hyperthyroidism. RNA transcripts provided the template for amplifying TCR beta CDR3 regions. Following a first-round RT-PCR that used HTBI primers, a second-round multiplex PCR was carried out. TCRdb independently ran MiXCR on the multiplex PCR reads; one entry per CDR3 protein. The repertoire has about 620,000 distinct CDR3 sequences, over 20% of them found once; the top ten carry around 6.5%. The sequenced material came from peripheral blood. The receptors come from a young woman with stable Graves' hyperthyroidism. Some clones in this sample may be carry-over from other donors' samples.

In DNA form, the CDR3 reads TGCAGTGCCCGAAGGGGGGCGAACACTGAAGCTTTCTTT. Residues: CSARRGANTEAFF. The rearrangement uses TRBV20-1 and TRBJ1-1; TRBD1 is a possible D gene (6 bases). Germline assignment: CDR1 DFQATT and CDR2 SNEGSKA (reference sequence). V was shortened by 6 bases and J by 1 base, with 12 bases between the two germline ends. The CDR3 length is 13 residues.

This clonotype was seen ten or more times. The chain combines TRBV12-3 or TRBV12-4 with TRBJ2-5; TRBD1 might be the D (6 bases). CDR3 length equals 15 residues. The ends were cut back, 5 bases at V and 5 bases at J, with 18 bases in the middle. The CDR3 is CASSAPARGVETQYF. The CDR3, as DNA: TGTGCCAGCAGTGCCCCCGCCAGGGGCGTCGAGACCCAGTACTTC.

The sample holds many counts of this clonotype. The V and J genes are TRBV11-2 and TRBJ2-5, with D hard to call. Trimming shortened V by 1 base and J by 4 bases, and 13 bases separated the two germline ends. Germline V gene lookup returns CDR1 SGHAT and CDR2 FQNNGV. The CDR3 is 15 residues long. The CDR3 is CASSLAGTPRETQYF. DNA for the CDR3: TGTGCCAGCAGCTTAGCGGGCACCCCGAGAGAGACCCAGTACTTC.

This chain joins TRBV10-3 and TRBJ2-7; no clear D. Per germline, CDR1 ENHRY and CDR2 SYGVKD. Trimming removed 3 bases from V and 4 bases from J, with 7 bases in between. The CDR3 totals 12 residues. CDR3 loop: CAISDTAYEQYF. The CDR3 nucleotides are TGTGCCATCAGTGACACAGCTTACGAGCAGTACTTC.

This clonotype was found many times. The gene calls are TRBV11-2 and TRBJ2-7; D unresolved. The CDR3 runs 15 residues. Trimming removed 5 bases at V and 3 bases at J, with 17 bases between. The V gene's germline CDR1 is SGHAT and CDR2 FQNNGV. The CDR3 coding sequence is TGTGCCAGCAGCCTACGTGGTCAGACAATCTACGAGCAGTACTTC. This encodes CASSLRGQTIYEQYF. Complete variable domain (other parts from reference TRBV11-2 and TRBJ2-7): EAGVAQSPRYKIIEKRQSVAFWCNPISGHATLYWYQQILGQGPKLLIQFQNNGVVDDSQLPKDRFSAERLKGVDSTLKIQPAKLEDSAVYLCASSLRGQTIYEQYFGPGTRLTVT.

This clonotype turned up a few times. The CDR3 DNA follows: TGTGCCAGCAGTGAAGATCGAGCGGGGCCCTACGAGCAGTACTTC. Its translation is CASSEDRAGPYEQYF. The rearrangement joins TRBV6-1 to TRBJ2-7, with 7 bases aligning to TRBD2. This CDR3 region has 15 residues. The germline V gene encodes CDR1 MNHNS and CDR2 SASEGT. V shed 1 base, J shed 2 bases, and the junction held 5 bases outside the gene matches.

This clonotype was observed at least ten times. The V and J genes are TRBV6-5 and TRBJ1-1; maybe TRBD1 (5 bases). Germline CDR1 is MNHEY and CDR2 is SVGAGI. The V gene lost 7 bases and the J gene lost 1 base, with 10 bases spanning the gap. The CDR3 runs 13 residues. CDR3 residues: CASTGTENTEAFF. CDR3 coding DNA: TGTGCCAGCACCGGGACCGAGAACACTGAAGCTTTCTTT.

This chain uses TRBV20-1 with TRBJ1-1; a possible D gene is TRBD1 (5 bases). Deletions cut 1 base from V and 0 bases from J, with 6 bases between. Germline V gene data show CDR1 as DFQATT and CDR2 as SNEGSKA (reference sequence). CDR3 length: 13 amino acids. The chain's CDR3 is CSARGGLNTEAFF. The CDR3 DNA reads as TGCAGTGCTAGAGGGGGACTGAACACTGAAGCTTTCTTT.

The rearrangement uses TRBV27 and TRBJ2-7; D unclear. The ends were cut back, 6 bases at V and 3 bases at J, with 15 bases in the middle. Looked up from germline, CDR1 is MNHEY and CDR2 is SMNVEV (reference sequence). The length of the CDR3 is 14 residues. CDR3 in DNA: TGTGCCAGCAGCTCCCACCTACAGTTCTACGAGCAGTACTTC. Its protein product is CASSSHLQFYEQYF.